Below are 10 T cell receptor beta chains sequenced from a single sample in a study of quantifying T cell responses using KT2 cells. Overall study: TCR alpha and beta constant-region primers primed reverse transcription of RNA.

Each cDNA got a UMI-containing oligo ligated at its 3' end. First-round PCR used around 4 cycles and beta primers RC1.1 and RC1.2 covering TRBC1 and TRBC2. TCRdb re-derived calls from the UMI-ligation and nested PCR reads in MiXCR, one entry per CDR3 protein. In the table there are some 41,000 distinct CDR3 sequences, over 15% of which are singletons. The specimen sequenced was PBMCs spiked with cells of the T cell clone KT2. The receptors originated from a human donor.

The J gene is TRBJ1-3, the V gene TRBV20-1, with D perhaps TRBD1 (5 bases). The germline V gene has CDR1 DFQATT and CDR2 SNEGSKA (reference sequence). Trimming stripped 6 bases from V and 4 bases from J, with 16 bases between. The CDR3 spans 14 residues. This chain's CDR3 is CSAPWGGVGNTIYF. As DNA, the CDR3 is TGCAGTGCACCCTGGGGGGGAGTCGGAAACACCATATATTTT.

This clonotype was detected only a few times. V usage is TRBV4-3 and J usage is TRBJ1-1; weak D call: TRBD1 (6 bases). With 5 bases removed from V and 3 bases from J, the gap between germline ends came to 10 bases. The CDR3 has 13 amino acids. CDR1 and CDR2 from the germline V gene are LGHNA and YSLEER. This chain's CDR3 is CASSTNRDTEAFF. The CDR3 DNA reads TGCGCCAGCAGCACGAACAGGGACACTGAAGCTTTCTTT.

This clonotype has at least ten counts. The J gene is TRBJ2-7, the V gene TRBV12-3 or TRBV12-4; D gene unclear. Deletions cut 3 bases from V and 5 bases from J, with 5 bases between. The CDR3 length is 11 residues. CDR3 DNA sequence: TGTGCCAGCAGTTTCCTGGACGAGCAGTACTTC. Translated, it gives CASSFLDEQYF.

Only a few counts were recorded for this clonotype. The genes are TRBV18 and TRBJ1-1, with 7 bases identical to TRBD1. Germline V gene sequence: CDR1 KGHSH, CDR2 LQKENI. The V gene end was trimmed by 3 bases and the J gene end by 1 base; junction bases not matched to a gene: 8. The length of the CDR3 is 16 residues. The CDR3 DNA is TGTGCCAGCTCACCTCCCTTTGGGACAGCGAACACTGAAGCTTTCTTT. Residues: CASSPPFGTANTEAFF.

In this sample, this clonotype turned up a few times. The genes are TRBV18 and TRBJ2-2, with TRBD1 matching over 7 bases. Germline values: CDR1 KGHSH, CDR2 LQKENI. This CDR3 has 16 amino acids. The V segment lost 3 bases and the J segment 6 bases; nucleotides outside the gene matches: 10. The CDR3 DNA reads as TGTGCCAGCTCACCTAACCAGGGGGAAGAGGCCGGGGAGCTGTTTTTT. Its protein is CASSPNQGEEAGELFF.

This clonotype was observed a few times. The chain uses TRBV12-3 or TRBV12-4 and TRBJ2-3, with D perhaps TRBD1 (5 bases). V was pared by 6 bases and J by 7 bases, with 17 bases between. The CDR3 runs 14 residues. The CDR3, as DNA: TGTGCCAGCAGCTTGTCGGACACCGAAAATACGCAGTATTTT. Protein product: CASSLSDTENTQYF.

This clonotype was counted only a few times. The rearrangement uses TRBV20-1 and TRBJ1-5; 8 bases are shared with TRBD1. The V segment lost 5 bases and the J segment 11 bases; nucleotides outside the gene matches: 8. The length of the CDR3 is 12 residues. Germline V gene sequence: CDR1 DFQATT, CDR2 SNEGSKA (reference sequence). CDR3 region: CSAGTGMGAQHF. The CDR3 nucleotides read TGCAGTGCTGGGACAGGAATGGGGGCCCAGCATTTT.

The V call is TRBV12-3 or TRBV12-4, the J call TRBJ2-1; 10 nucleotides line up with TRBD2. V shed 2 bases, J shed 1 base, and the junction held 26 bases outside the gene matches. There are 24 residues in the CDR3. CDR3 sequence (DNA): TGTGCCAGCAGTTTAAGGGTCACCCCACTGGGAGGTCTAGCGGGAGTCGTATCCTACAATGAGCAGTTCTTC. As protein: CASSLRVTPLGGLAGVVSYNEQFF.

This clonotype was observed a handful of times. This rearrangement joins TRBV29-1 to TRBJ1-3; the match to TRBD1 covers 8 bases. Germline V gene data show CDR1 as SQVTM and CDR2 as ANQGSEA. CDR3 length: 15 amino acids. The J segment lost 4 bases and the V segment lost 3 bases, leaving 8 bases of the junction unmatched. The CDR3 here is CSVDSDRATGNTIYF. CDR3 bases: TGCAGCGTTGACTCGGACAGGGCGACGGGAAACACCATATATTTT. The full variable domain, with the rest looked up from reference TRBV29-1 and TRBJ1-3, is SAVISQKPSRDICQRGTSLTIQCQVDSQVTMMFWYRQQPGQSLTLIATANQGSEATYESGFVIDKFPISRPNLTFSTLTVSNMSPEDSSIYLCSVDSDRATGNTIYFGEGSWLTVV.

This clonotype was seen more than once but under ten times. The chain uses TRBV5-4 and TRBJ1-3; tentative D call: TRBD1 (5 bases). Trimming shortened V by 7 bases and J by 2 bases, and 16 bases separated the two germline ends. CDR3 length: 15 amino acids. Germline loops: CDR1 SGHNT, CDR2 YYREEE (reference sequence). CDR3 DNA sequence: TGTGCCAGCGGTGAGGGGCTTAATACTGGAAACACCATATATTTT. It specifies CASGEGLNTGNTIYF.